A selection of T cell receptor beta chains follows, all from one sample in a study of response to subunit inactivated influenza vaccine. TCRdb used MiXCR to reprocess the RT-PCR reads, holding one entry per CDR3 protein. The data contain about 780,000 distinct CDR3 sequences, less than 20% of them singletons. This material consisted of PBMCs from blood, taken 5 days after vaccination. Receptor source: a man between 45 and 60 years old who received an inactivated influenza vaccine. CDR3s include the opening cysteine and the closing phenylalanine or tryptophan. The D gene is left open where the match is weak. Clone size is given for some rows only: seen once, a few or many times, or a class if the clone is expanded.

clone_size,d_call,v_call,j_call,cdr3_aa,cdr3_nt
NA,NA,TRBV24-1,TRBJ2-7,CATRPGSRAKHEQYF,TGTGCCACCAGGCCCGGGTCGAGGGCGAAACACGAGCAGTACTTC
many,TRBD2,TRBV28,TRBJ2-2,CASTGEGMMNTGELFF,TGTGCCAGCACGGGGGAGGGGATGATGAACACCGGGGAGCTGTTTTTT
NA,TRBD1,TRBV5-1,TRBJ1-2,CASSLLPSGQAYGYTF,TGCGCCAGCAGCCTCCTCCCTTCGGGACAGGCTTATGGCTACACCTTC
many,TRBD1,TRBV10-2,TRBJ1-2,CASTMTDRVGSYTF,TGCGCCAGCACCATGACCGACAGGGTCGGCAGCTACACCTTC
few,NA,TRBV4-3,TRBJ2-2,CASSQDLARMNTGELFF,TGCGCCAGCAGCCAAGATCTCGCACGGATGAACACCGGGGAGCTGTTTTTT
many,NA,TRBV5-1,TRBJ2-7,CASSLALFPNYEQYF,TGCGCCAGCAGCTTGGCTCTCTTCCCCAACTACGAGCAGTACTTC
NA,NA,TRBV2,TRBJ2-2,CASSEQGTETGELFF,TGTGCCAGCAGTGAGCAGGGAACGGAAACCGGGGAGCTGTTTTTT
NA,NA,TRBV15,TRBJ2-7,CATSRDSGTYEQYF,TGTGCCACCAGCAGAGATTCGGGAACCTACGAGCAGTACTTC
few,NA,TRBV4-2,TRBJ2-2,CASSQVRGPGELFF,TGTGCCAGCAGCCAAGTCCGGGGTCCCGGGGAGCTGTTTTTT
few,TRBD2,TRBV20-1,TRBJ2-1,CSAKAGGLSYNEQFF,TGCAGTGCTAAAGCGGGAGGGCTCTCCTACAATGAGCAGTTCTTC
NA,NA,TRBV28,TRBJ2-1,CASRGLEGLGSYNEQFF,TGTGCCAGCAGGGGACTCGAGGGGTTGGGCTCCTACAATGAGCAGTTCTTC
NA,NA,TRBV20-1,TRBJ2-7,CSARDSTGVYEQYF,TGCAGTGCTAGAGACTCGACAGGAGTTTACGAGCAGTACTTC
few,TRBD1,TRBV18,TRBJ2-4,CASSLQRTGSIQYF,TGTGCCAGCTCACTACAAAGGACAGGGTCTATTCAGTACTTC
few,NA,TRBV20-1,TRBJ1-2,CSARESGWGPANYGYTF,TGCAGTGCTAGAGAGTCGGGATGGGGCCCCGCTAACTATGGCTACACCTTC
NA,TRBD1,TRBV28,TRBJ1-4,CASTSRGGYEKLFF,TGTGCCAGCACCTCCCGAGGGGGCTATGAAAAACTGTTTTTT
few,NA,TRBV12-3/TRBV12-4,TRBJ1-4,CASSQQGGGNEKLFF,TGTGCCAGCAGTCAACAGGGCGGGGGTAATGAAAAACTGTTTTTT
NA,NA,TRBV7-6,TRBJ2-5,CASSLNLAGPPYF,TGTGCCAGCAGCTTAAATCTTGCAGGCCCCCCGTACTTC